This T cell receptor beta chain stems from a study of cytomegalovirus exposure and HLA in healthy donors. V lost 2 bases, J lost 0 bases, and 8 bases lay in between. The CDR3 is made up of 15 amino acids. Germline assignment: CDR1 SGHRS and CDR2 YFSETQ. Primers included in the PCR were 60 Vbeta and 13 Jbeta primers. Assay: immunoSEQ multiplex PCR; the TCRdb copy retains only in-frame clones and omits some. The sample carries roughly 200,000 clones, 80% to 90% recorded once. The sequenced sample consisted of PBMCs. The receptor's source is a woman under 40 in good health and CMV-seronegative. The V call is TRBV5-1, the J call TRBJ2-2; possibly TRBD1 for D (6 bases). The DNA for the CDR3 is TGCGCCAGCAGCTTAGGGACAACGAACACCGGGGAGCTGTTTTTT. Amino acid sequence: CASSLGTTNTGELFF.